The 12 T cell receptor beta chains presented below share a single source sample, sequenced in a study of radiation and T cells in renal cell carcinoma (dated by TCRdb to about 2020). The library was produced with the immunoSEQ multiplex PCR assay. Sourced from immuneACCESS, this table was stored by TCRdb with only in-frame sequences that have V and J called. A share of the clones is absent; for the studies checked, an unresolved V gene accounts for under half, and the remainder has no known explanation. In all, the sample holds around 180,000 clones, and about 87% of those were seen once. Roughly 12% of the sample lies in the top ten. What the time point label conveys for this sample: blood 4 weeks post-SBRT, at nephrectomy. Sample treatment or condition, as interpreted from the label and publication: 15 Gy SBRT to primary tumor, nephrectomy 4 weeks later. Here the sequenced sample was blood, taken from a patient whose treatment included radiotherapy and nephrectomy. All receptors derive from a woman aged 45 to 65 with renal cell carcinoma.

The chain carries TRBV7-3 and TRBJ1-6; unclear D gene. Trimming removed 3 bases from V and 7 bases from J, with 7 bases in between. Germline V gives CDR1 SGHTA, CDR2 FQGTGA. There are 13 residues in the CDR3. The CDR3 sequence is CASSLGTNSPLHF. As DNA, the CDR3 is TGTGCCAGCAGCTTGGGAACAAATTCACCCCTCCACTTT.

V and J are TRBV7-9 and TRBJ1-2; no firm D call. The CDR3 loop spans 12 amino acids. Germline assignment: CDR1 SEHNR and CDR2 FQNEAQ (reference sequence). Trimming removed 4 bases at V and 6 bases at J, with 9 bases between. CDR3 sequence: CASSYDTNGYTF. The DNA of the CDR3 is TGTGCCAGCAGCTACGACACAAATGGCTACACCTTC.

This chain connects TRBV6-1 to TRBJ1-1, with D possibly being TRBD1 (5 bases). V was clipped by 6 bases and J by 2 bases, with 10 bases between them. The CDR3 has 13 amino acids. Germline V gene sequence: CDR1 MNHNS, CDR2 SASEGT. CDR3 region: CASRGRRNTEAFF. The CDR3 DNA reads TGTGCCAGCAGGGGGCGGAGAAACACTGAAGCTTTCTTT.

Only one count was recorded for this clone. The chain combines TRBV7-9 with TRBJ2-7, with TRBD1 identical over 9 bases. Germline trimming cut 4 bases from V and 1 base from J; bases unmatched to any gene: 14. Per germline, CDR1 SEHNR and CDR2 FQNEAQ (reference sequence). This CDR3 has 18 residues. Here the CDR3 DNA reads TGTGCCAGCAGCTCTGCCCGCACGCGGACAGGGGTATCCTACGAGCAGTACTTC. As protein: CASSSARTRTGVSYEQYF.

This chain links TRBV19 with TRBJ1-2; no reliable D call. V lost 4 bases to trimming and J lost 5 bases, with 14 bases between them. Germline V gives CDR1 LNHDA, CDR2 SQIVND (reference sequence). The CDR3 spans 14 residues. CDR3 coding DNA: TGTGCCAGTAGTACCCTGACGGTTGAGTATGGCTACACCTTC. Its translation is CASSTLTVEYGYTF.

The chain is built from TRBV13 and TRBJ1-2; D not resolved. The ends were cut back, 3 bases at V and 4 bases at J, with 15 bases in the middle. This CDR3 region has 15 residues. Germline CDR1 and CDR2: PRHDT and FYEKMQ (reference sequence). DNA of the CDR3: TGTGCCAGCAGCTTTCGTGGGTCGGGCACCTATGGCTACACCTTC. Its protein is CASSFRGSGTYGYTF. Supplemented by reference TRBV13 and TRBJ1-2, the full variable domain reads AAGVIQSPRHLIKEKRETATLKCYPIPRHDTVYWYQQGPGQDPQFLISFYEKMQSDKGSIPDRFSAQQFSDYHSELNMSSLELGDSALYFCASSFRGSGTYGYTFGSGTRLTVV.

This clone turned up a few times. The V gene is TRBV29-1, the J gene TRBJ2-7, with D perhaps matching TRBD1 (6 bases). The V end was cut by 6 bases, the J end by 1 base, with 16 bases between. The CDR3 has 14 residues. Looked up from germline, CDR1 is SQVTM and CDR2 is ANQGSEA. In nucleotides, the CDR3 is TGCAGCGTCTTAACAGGGAGTGGTTCCTACGAGCAGTACTTC. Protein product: CSVLTGSGSYEQYF.

The CDR3 sequence is CAWSGGHSGNTIYF. Here the CDR3 DNA reads TGTGCCTGGAGCGGGGGCCACTCTGGAAACACCATATATTTT. This chain joins TRBV30 and TRBJ1-3; D is possibly TRBD1 (6 bases). This CDR3 spans 14 amino acids. V was shortened by 3 bases and J by 0 bases, with 9 bases between the two germline ends. The V gene's germline CDR1 is GTSNPN and CDR2 SVGIG (reference sequence).

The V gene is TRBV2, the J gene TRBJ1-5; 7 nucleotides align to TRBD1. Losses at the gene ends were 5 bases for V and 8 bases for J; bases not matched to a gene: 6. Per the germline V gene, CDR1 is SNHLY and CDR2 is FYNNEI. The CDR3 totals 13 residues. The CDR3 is CASSTGASKPQHF. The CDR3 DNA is TGTGCCAGCAGTACAGGGGCCAGCAAGCCCCAGCATTTT.

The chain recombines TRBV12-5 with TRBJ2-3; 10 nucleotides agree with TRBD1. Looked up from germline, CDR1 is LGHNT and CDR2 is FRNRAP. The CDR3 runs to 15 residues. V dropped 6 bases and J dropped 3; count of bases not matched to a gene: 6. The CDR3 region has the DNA TGTGCTAGTGGCCGACAGGGGGCTTGGACAGATACGCAGTATTTT. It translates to CASGRQGAWTDTQYF.

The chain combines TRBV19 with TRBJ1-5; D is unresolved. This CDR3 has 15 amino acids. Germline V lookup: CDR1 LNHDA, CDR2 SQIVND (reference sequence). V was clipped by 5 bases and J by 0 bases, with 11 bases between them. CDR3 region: CASSVGSYSNQPQHF. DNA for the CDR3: TGTGCCAGTAGTGTCGGCAGCTATAGCAATCAGCCCCAGCATTTT.

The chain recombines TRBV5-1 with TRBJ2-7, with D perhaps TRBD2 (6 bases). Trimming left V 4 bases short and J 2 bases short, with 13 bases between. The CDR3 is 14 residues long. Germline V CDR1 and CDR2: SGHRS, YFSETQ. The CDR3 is CASSADSGTYEQYF. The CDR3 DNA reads TGCGCCAGCAGCGCCGATAGCGGAACCTACGAGCAGTACTTC.